These 12 T cell receptor beta chains were all obtained from the same sample, sequenced in a study of blood T cell repertoires in COVID-19. Profiled with immunoSEQ multiplex PCR; TCRdb holds only in-frame clones, not every one. This sample has approximately 120,000 clones, with about 80% found just once. The source material was peripheral blood. The receptors here all came from a human donor in a cohort sampled during active COVID-19.

The gene calls are TRBV11-3 and TRBJ2-1, with TRBD2 identical over 7 bases. The CDR3 sequence is 14 residues long. Germline trimming cut 5 bases from V and 4 bases from J; bases unmatched to any gene: 5. Germline loops: CDR1 SGHNT, CDR2 YENEEA. As DNA, the CDR3 is TGTGCCAGCAGCACTACAGCGGGGTACAATGAGCAGTTCTTC. As protein: CASSTTAGYNEQFF.

The genes are TRBV29-1 and TRBJ1-1; tentatively, D is TRBD1 (6 bases). CDR3 length: 15 residues. V was pared by 7 bases and J by 0 bases, with 18 bases between. Germline V gene lookup returns CDR1 SQVTM and CDR2 ANQGSEA. CDR3 bases: TGCAGCGCCGACCCGGGACAAAAAATGAACACTGAAGCTTTCTTT. Translation: CSADPGQKMNTEAFF. The full variable domain, completed using reference TRBV29-1 and TRBJ1-1, is SAVISQKPSRDICQRGTSLTIQCQVDSQVTMMFWYRQQPGQSLTLIATANQGSEATYESGFVIDKFPISRPNLTFSTLTVSNMSPEDSSIYLCSADPGQKMNTEAFFGQGTRLTVV.

This clone appeared a few times. The chain links TRBV2 to TRBJ1-4; TRBD1 agrees at 8 bases. J was trimmed by 12 bases and V by 5 bases; bases with no gene match: 5. The CDR3 contains 12 residues. Germline CDR1 SNHLY, CDR2 FYNNEI. CDR3 in amino acids: CASSLDRGQLFF. The CDR3 DNA is TGTGCCAGCAGTCTCGACAGGGGTCAACTGTTTTTT.

The chain uses TRBV6-5 and TRBJ1-1; D is possibly TRBD1 (5 bases). This CDR3 is built from 14 residues. CDR1 and CDR2 (germline): MNHEY, SVGAGI. The V gene lost 0 bases and the J gene lost 7 bases, with 12 bases spanning the gap. The CDR3 is CASSYSYPGGEAFF. In nucleotides, the CDR3 is TGTGCCAGCAGTTACTCGTACCCGGGGGGTGAAGCTTTCTTT.

The table lists this clone with a count of one. V is TRBV5-1 and J is TRBJ2-7; TRBD1 agrees at 7 bases. Trimming removed 4 bases from V and 9 bases from J; junction bases left unmatched: 7. The CDR3 sequence is 12 residues long. The germline gives CDR1 SGHRS, CDR2 YFSETQ. The DNA of the CDR3 is TGCGCCAGCAGCCTTGACAGGGCGGTGCAGTACTTC. This encodes CASSLDRAVQYF. Supplemented by reference TRBV5-1 and TRBJ2-7, the full variable domain reads KAGVTQTPRYLIKTRGQQVTLSCSPISGHRSVSWYQQTPGQGLQFLFEYFSETQRNKGNFPGRFSGRQFSNSRSEMNVSTLELGDSALYLCASSLDRAVQYFGPGTRLTVT.

The chain employs TRBV7-8 and TRBJ1-2; D gene ambiguous. V lost 4 bases to trimming and J lost 6 bases, with 9 bases between them. The germline V gene has CDR1 SGHVS and CDR2 FQNEAQ. This CDR3 is built from 12 residues. As DNA, the CDR3 is TGTGCCAGCAGCTCCAACAGAGATGGCTACACCTTC. Its translation is CASSSNRDGYTF.

The chain recombines TRBV5-1 with TRBJ1-6, with D possibly being TRBD1 (5 bases). V lost 7 bases to trimming and J lost 0 bases, with 14 bases between them. CDR3 size: 16 residues. Germline loops: CDR1 SGHRS, CDR2 YFSETQ. CDR3 nucleotides: TGCGCCAGCGCCAACGGCGACAGCTCCTATAATTCACCCCTCCACTTT. It specifies CASANGDSSYNSPLHF.

V is TRBV11-3 and J is TRBJ1-1, with 7 bases lining up with TRBD1. V gave up 1 base and J gave up 7 bases; unmatched junction bases: 6. The CDR3 consists of 14 residues. Germline CDR1 is SGHNT and CDR2 is YENEEA. In nucleotides, the CDR3 is TGTGCCAGCAGCTTAGGGGGACAGAACGGTGAAGCTTTCTTT. It is translated as CASSLGGQNGEAFF.

For this clone: Compared with germline, one end of the junction differs, possibly owing to a read error. This rearrangement joins TRBV6-5 to TRBJ1-1; D gene unclear. CDR3 size: 11 residues. Germline assignment: CDR1 MNHEY and CDR2 SVGAGI. This CDR3 is CAGSRNTEAFF. As DNA, the CDR3 is TGCGCCGGCAGCAGGAACACCGAAGCTTTCTTT.

J is TRBJ2-1 and V is TRBV7-2; weak D call: TRBD1 (5 bases). Trimming took off 8 bases at V and 5 bases at J, with 22 bases between the two ends. This CDR3 region has 16 residues. CDR1 and CDR2 (germline): SGHTA, FQGNSA. CDR3 nucleotide sequence: TGTGCCAGCCGCGGTCCAATGAAGGGGATCCACAATGAGCAGTTCTTC. The encoded protein is CASRGPMKGIHNEQFF. Using reference TRBV7-2 and TRBJ2-1 for the parts outside the CDR3, the full variable domain is GAGVSQSPSNKVTEKGKDVELRCDPISGHTALYWYRQSLGQGLEFLIYFQGNSAPDKSGLPSDRFSAERTGGSVSTLTIQRTQQEDSAVYLCASRGPMKGIHNEQFFGPGTRLTVL.

CDR3 DNA: TGTGCCAGCAGCGTATCCGGGGGGGCTGTAAACATTCAGTACTTC. Translating gives CASSVSGGAVNIQYF. The V call is TRBV9, the J call TRBJ2-4, with 8 positions matching TRBD2. Germline V gene lookup returns CDR1 SGDLS and CDR2 YYNGEE. The CDR3 sequence is 15 residues long. Trimming at V came to 1 base and at J to 6 bases, leaving 6 bases not matched to a gene. Full variable domain (rest looked up from reference TRBV9 and TRBJ2-4): DSGVTQTPKHLITATGQRVTLRCSPRSGDLSVYWYQQSLDQGLQFLIQYYNGEERAKGNILERFSAQQFPDLHSELNLSSLELGDSALYFCASSVSGGAVNIQYFGAGTRLSVL.

This rearrangement joins TRBV20-1 to TRBJ1-5, with D unclear. The CDR3 extends over 13 amino acids. Trimming pared 6 bases from V and 3 bases from J, leaving 12 bases between. Germline V gene sequence: CDR1 DFQATT, CDR2 SNEGSKA (reference sequence). The CDR3 DNA is TGCAGTGCGAGTGCCCTCTCCAATCAGCCCCAGCATTTT. Its translation: CSASALSNQPQHF.